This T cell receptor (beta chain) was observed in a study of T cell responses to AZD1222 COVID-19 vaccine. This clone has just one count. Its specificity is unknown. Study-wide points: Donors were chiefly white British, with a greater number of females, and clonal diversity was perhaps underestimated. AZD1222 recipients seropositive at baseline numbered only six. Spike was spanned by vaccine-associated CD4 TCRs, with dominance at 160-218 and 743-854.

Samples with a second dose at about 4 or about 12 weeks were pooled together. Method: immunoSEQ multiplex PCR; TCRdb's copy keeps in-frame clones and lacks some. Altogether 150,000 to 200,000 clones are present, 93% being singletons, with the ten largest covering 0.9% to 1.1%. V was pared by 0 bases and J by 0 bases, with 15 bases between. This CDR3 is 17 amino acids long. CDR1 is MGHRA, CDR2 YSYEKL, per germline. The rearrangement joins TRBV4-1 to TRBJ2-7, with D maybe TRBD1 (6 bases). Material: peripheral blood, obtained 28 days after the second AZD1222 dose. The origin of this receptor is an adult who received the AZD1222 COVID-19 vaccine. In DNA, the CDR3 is TGCGCCAGCAGCCAAGATAGGGTTCAGGGGTTCTCCTACGAGCAGTACTTC. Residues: CASSQDRVQGFSYEQYF.